This T cell receptor beta chain was sequenced during a study of blood T cell repertoires in COVID-19. Study details: Some COVID-19 samples were acute and others convalescent; all came from the United States, Italy and Spain. The analysed material was cDNA or gDNA that came from T cells, B-cell-depleted T cells, or PBMCs.

The Seattle patients, enrolled during active infection, were followed longitudinally. In the original workflow: By means of reference gene primer amplification, nucleated cell counts were estimated. Some clones are missing from TCRdb's copy, which holds only in-frame ones; the method was immunoSEQ multiplex PCR. Clone size and the V and J calls come from that table; the DNA yielded D and trimming. This table holds some 200,000 clones, 81% found once. CDR1 SGHDN and CDR2 FVKESK come from the germline V gene. Trimming left V 10 bases short and J 2 bases short, with 18 bases between. The CDR3 has 14 residues.

J is TRBJ2-7 and V is TRBV14; D is perhaps TRBD2 (6 bases). The TCR originated in a woman aged 40 to 55 with COVID-19, enrolled during active disease. The sequenced sample consisted of peripheral blood. In DNA form, the CDR3 reads TGTGCCACTTCGCGGGATCTTTCGGCCTACGAGCAGTACTTC. Translation gives CATSRDLSAYEQYF.